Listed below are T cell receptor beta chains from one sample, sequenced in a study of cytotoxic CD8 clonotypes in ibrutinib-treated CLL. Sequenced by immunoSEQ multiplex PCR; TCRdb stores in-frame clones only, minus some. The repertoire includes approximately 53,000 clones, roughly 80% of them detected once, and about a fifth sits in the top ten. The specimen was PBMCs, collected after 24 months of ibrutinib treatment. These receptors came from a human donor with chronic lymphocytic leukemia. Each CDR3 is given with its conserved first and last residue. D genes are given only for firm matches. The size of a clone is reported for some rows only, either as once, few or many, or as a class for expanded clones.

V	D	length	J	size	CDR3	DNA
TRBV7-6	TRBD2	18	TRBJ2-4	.	CASSLGSLAGVHKNIQYF	TGTGCCAGCAGCTTAGGATCCCTAGCGGGAGTGCACAAAAACATTCAGTACTTC
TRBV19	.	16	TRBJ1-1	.	CASSPRETYLGTEAFF	TGTGCCAGTAGTCCCCGCGAGACTTACCTGGGGACTGAAGCTTTCTTT
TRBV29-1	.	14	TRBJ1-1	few	CSVEGRQAGTEAFF	TGCAGCGTTGAAGGTCGCCAGGCGGGCACTGAAGCTTTCTTT
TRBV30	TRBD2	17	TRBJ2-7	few	CAWSDPPRLAATYEQYF	TGTGCCTGGAGTGACCCTCCGAGACTAGCGGCGACCTACGAGCAGTACTTC
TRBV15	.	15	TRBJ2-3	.	CATSRDPAGGDTQYF	TGTGCCACCAGCAGAGATCCGGCAGGCGGAGATACGCAGTATTTT
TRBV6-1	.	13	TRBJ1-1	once	CASRRTLNTEAFF	TGTGCCAGCAGGCGCACATTGAACACTGAAGCTTTCTTT
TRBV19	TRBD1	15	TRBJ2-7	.	CASSSPAAGGYEQYF	TGTGCCAGTAGTTCCCCCGCGGCAGGGGGTTACGAGCAGTACTTC
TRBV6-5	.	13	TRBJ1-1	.	CASSYREGTEAFF	TGTGCCAGCAGTTACCGTGAGGGAACTGAAGCTTTCTTT
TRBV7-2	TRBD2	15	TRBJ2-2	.	CASSSGTRGTGELFF	TGTGCCAGCAGCAGCGGGACTAGGGGCACCGGGGAGCTGTTTTTT
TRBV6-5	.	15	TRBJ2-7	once	CASSYRTNSPYEQYF	TGTGCCAGCAGTTACCGGACCAATAGTCCCTACGAGCAGTACTTC
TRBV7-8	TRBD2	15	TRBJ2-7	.	CASTISGRFSYEQYF	TGTGCCAGCACGATAAGCGGGAGATTCTCCTACGAGCAGTACTTC
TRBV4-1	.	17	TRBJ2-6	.	CASSQDYFRQGANVLTF	TGCGCCAGCAGCCAAGACTATTTCAGGCAGGGGGCCAACGTCCTGACTTTC
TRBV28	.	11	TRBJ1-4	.	CASSLGEKLFF	TGTGCCAGCAGTTTAGGTGAAAAACTGTTTTTT
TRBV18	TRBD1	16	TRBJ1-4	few	CASSLGQGVIDEKLFF	TGTGCCAGCTCACTTGGACAGGGGGTAATTGACGAAAAACTGTTTTTT
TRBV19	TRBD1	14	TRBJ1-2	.	CASSIGQGVGGYTF	TGTGCCAGTAGTATAGGACAGGGGGTAGGTGGCTACACCTTC
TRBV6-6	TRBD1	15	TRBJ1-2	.	CASSSDRGRNYGYTF	TGTGCCAGCAGTTCCGACAGGGGGCGTAACTATGGCTACACCTTC
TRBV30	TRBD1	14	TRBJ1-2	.	CAWQRTGVLYGYTF	TGTGCCTGGCAGCGGACAGGGGTCCTCTATGGCTACACCTTC
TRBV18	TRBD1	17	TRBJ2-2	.	CASSREQGEMNTGELFF	TGTGCCAGCTCACGGGAACAGGGGGAGATGAACACCGGGGAGCTGTTTTTT
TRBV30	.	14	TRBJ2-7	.	CAWSPFPEGYEQYF	TGTGCCTGGAGTCCTTTCCCGGAAGGTTACGAGCAGTACTTC
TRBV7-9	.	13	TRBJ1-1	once	CASSLVRADEAFF	TGTGCCAGCAGCTTAGTTAGGGCCGATGAAGCTTTCTTT
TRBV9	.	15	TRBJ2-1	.	CASSVTGSSYNEQFF	TGTGCCAGCAGCGTAACCGGGAGCTCCTACAATGAGCAGTTCTTC
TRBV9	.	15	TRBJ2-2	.	CASSVVSGNTGELFF	TGTGCCAGCAGCGTAGTGAGCGGTAACACCGGGGAGCTGTTTTTT
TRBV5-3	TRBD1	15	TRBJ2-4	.	CARRSGGTAQNIQYF	TGTGCCAGAAGGTCGGGTGGGACAGCTCAAAACATTCAGTACTTC
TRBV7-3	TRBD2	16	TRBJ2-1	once	CASSFGPSGVYNEQFF	TGTGCCAGCAGCTTCGGACCTAGCGGGGTTTACAATGAGCAGTTCTTC
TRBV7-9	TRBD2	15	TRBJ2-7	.	CASSPQSGSLYEQYF	TGTGCCAGCAGCCCCCAGAGCGGGAGTCTCTACGAGCAGTACTTC
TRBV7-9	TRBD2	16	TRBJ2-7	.	CASSLGTSGNPYEQYF	TGTGCCAGCAGCTTAGGGACTAGCGGGAACCCCTACGAGCAGTACTTC
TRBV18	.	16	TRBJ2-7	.	CASSPPVTGRAYEQYF	TGTGCCAGCTCACCCCCTGTGACAGGACGGGCCTACGAGCAGTACTTC
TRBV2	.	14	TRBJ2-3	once	CASTTRTSTDTQYF	TGTGCCAGCACCACCCGCACTAGCACAGATACGCAGTATTTT
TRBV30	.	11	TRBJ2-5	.	CAWNREGTQYF	TGTGCCTGGAACCGAGAAGGGACCCAGTACTTC
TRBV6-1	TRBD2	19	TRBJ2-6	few	CASSEIWGRALSGANVLTF	TGTGCCAGCAGTGAGATATGGGGGAGGGCCCTCTCTGGGGCCAACGTCCTGACTTTC
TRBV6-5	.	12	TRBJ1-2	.	CATGHGLYGYTF	TGTGCCACGGGACACGGCCTTTATGGCTACACCTTC
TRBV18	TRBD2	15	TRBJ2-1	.	CASSPQTSGTNEQFF	TGTGCCAGCTCACCACAGACTAGCGGGACGAATGAGCAGTTCTTC
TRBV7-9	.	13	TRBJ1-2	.	CASSPLDLGGYTF	TGTGCCAGCAGCCCCTTGGACCTGGGAGGCTACACCTTC
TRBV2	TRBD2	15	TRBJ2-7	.	CASSGLAVSSYEQYF	TGTGCCAGCAGCGGACTAGCGGTATCCTCCTACGAGCAGTACTTC
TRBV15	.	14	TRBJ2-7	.	CATSAPGSADEQYF	TGTGCCACCAGCGCCCCGGGTAGCGCGGACGAGCAGTACTTC
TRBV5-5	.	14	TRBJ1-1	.	CASSLPTGYTEAFF	TGTGCCAGCAGCCTACCTACAGGTTACACTGAAGCTTTCTTT
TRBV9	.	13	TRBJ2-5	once	CASSVAGQETQYF	TGTGCCAGCAGCGTAGCGGGACAAGAGACCCAGTACTTC
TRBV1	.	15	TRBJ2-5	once	CTSSFERPRQETQYF	TGCACCAGCAGCTTCGAAAGACCCCGACAAGAGACCCAGTACTTC
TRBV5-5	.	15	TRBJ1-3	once	CASSLRSDSGNTIYF	TGTGCCAGCAGCTTGAGAAGCGACTCTGGAAACACCATATATTTT
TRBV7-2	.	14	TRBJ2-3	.	CASSRDRPGDTQYF	TGTGCCAGCAGCAGAGATCGCCCCGGAGATACGCAGTATTTT
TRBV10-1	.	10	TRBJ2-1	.	CASRDNEQFF	TGCGCCAGCAGAGACAATGAGCAGTTCTTC
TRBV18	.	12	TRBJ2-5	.	CASSAGLETQYF	TGTGCCAGCTCAGCGGGGTTGGAGACCCAGTACTTC
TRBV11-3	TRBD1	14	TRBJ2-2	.	CASSRGQGNGELFF	TGTGCCAGCAGCCGGGGACAGGGTAACGGGGAGCTGTTTTTT
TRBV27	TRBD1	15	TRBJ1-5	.	CASSRDYRGDQPQHF	TGTGCCAGCAGTAGGGACTACAGGGGAGATCAGCCCCAGCATTTT
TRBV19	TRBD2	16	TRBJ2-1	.	CASSTLTGGGGNEQFF	TGTGCCAGTAGCACCCTGACGGGAGGCGGCGGGAATGAGCAGTTCTTC
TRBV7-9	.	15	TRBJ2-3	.	CASSTTGHSTDTQYF	TGTGCCAGCAGCACAACCGGCCACAGCACAGATACGCAGTATTTT